This entry describes one TCR beta chain. A much more abundant neighbour one base away suggests this may be a read error. This specimen belongs to a study of spatial heterogeneity in lung cancer. Study background: Sequencing was performed on follow-up PBMC samples when available, collected at a median of approximately two years after resection.

TCRdb redid the calling of the 5' RACE reads with MiXCR, one entry per CDR3 protein. The repertoire holds about 100,000 distinct CDR3 sequences, with roughly a fifth as singletons. The time point: blood at routine non-recurrence follow-up after resection. Whole RNA, isolated from tumor, nontumor lung or frozen PBMC, was sequenced without prior sorting. The CDR3 length is 17 residues. V lost 6 bases and J 2 bases, leaving 21 bases between the germline ends. The sequence was obtained from a male donor with early-stage non-small cell lung cancer. The chain couples TRBV12-3 or TRBV12-4 to TRBJ2-3, with TRBD2 as a possible D gene (6 bases). The specimen comprised PBMCs, sampled at follow-up. In DNA, the CDR3 is TGTGCCAGCAGCCCTGGAGGGCTGGGGGATAACACAGATACGCAGTATTTT. Its protein product is CASSPGGLGDNTDTQYF.